The clone carrying this T cell receptor beta chain was seen ten or more times. The data are from a study of Graves' ophthalmopathy and Graves' hyperthyroidism. RNA transcripts provided the template for amplifying TCR beta CDR3 regions. HTBI primers served in a first-round RT-PCR, which a second-round multiplex PCR followed. In TCRdb, the multiplex PCR reads were re-called with MiXCR into one record per CDR3 protein. Among about 740,000 distinct CDR3 sequences, around 40% were seen once, and the ten largest hold 40% to 45%. Under 3 months in duration, the ophthalmopathy in affected donors had moderate-to-severe activity, CAS ≥3 and NOSPECS ≥4. Patients were diagnosed from clinical symptoms, serum thyroxine, TRAb, thyroid ultrasound and orbital computed tomography. Isolation of PBMCs was performed using about 9 ml of fresh peripheral blood. The CDR3 totals 15 residues. Germline assignment: CDR1 LNHDA and CDR2 SQIVND (reference sequence). Trimming left V 9 bases short and J 5 bases short, with 17 bases between.

The V gene is TRBV19, the J gene TRBJ1-6, with D maybe TRBD1 (5 bases). Sample: peripheral blood. This receptor was taken from an adult man with Graves' ophthalmopathy. The CDR3: CASPLPGQDNSPLHF. The CDR3 DNA reads TGTGCCAGCCCTTTACCGGGGCAGGATAATTCACCCCTCCACTTT.